The sequence of this T cell receptor beta chain was determined in a study of blood T cell repertoires in COVID-19. Study context: In each case, the material was cDNA or gDNA derived from T cells, B-cell-depleted T cells, or PBMCs.

Libraries were prepared by immunoSEQ multiplex PCR; TCRdb keeps only in-frame clonotypes and omits some of them. This repertoire shows 150,000 or so clones, almost 80% found once; its top ten account for 2.5% to 3%. The V gene lost 6 bases and the J gene lost 2 bases, with 10 bases spanning the gap. The CDR3 is 13 amino acids. The rearrangement uses TRBV12-3 or TRBV12-4 and TRBJ2-5, with a tentative D call TRBD2 (6 bases). The sequence was collected from a woman in her 50s who had recovered from COVID-19. Sequencing was carried out using PBMCs or T cells enriched from blood (not recorded which). The CDR3 protein is CASSLGLQETQYF. In DNA, the CDR3 is TGTGCCAGCAGCTTGGGACTGCAAGAGACCCAGTACTTC.